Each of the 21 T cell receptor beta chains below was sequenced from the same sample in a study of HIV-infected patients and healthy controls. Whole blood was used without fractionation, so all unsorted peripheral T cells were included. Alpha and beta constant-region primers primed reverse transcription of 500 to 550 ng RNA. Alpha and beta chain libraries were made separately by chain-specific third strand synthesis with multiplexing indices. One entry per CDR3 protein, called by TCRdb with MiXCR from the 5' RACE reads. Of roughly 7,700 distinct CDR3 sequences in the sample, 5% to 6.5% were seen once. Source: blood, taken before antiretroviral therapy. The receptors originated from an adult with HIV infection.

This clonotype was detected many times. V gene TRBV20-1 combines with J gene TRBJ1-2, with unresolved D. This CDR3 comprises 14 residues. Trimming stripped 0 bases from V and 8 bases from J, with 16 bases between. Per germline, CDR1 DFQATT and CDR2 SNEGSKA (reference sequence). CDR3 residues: CSARDLTRAGGYTF. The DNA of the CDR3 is TGCAGTGCTAGAGATCTTACCCGTGCGGGCGGCTACACCTTC.

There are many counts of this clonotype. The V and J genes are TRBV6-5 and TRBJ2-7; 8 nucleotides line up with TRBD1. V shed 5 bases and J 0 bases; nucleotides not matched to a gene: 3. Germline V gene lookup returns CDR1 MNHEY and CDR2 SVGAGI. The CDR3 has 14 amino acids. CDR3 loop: CASSRTGSSYEQYF. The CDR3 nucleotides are TGTGCCAGCAGTAGGACAGGGAGCTCCTACGAGCAGTACTTC.

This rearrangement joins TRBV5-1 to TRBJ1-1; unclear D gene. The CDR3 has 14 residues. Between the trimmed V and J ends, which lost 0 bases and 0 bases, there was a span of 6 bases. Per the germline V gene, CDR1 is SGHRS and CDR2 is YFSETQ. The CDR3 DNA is TGCGCCAGCAGCTTGGGGGTTGTGAACACTGAAGCTTTCTTT. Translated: CASSLGVVNTEAFF.

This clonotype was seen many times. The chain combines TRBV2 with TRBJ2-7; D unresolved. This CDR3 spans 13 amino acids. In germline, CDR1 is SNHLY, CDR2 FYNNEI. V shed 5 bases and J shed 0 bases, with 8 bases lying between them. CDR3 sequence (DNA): TGTGCCAGCAGTAGGACCTTCTCCTACGAGCAGTACGTC. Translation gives CASSRTFSYEQYV.

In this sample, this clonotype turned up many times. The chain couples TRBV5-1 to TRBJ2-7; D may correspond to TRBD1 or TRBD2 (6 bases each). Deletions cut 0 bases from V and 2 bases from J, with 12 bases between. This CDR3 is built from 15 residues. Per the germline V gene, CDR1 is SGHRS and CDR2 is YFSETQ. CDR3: CASSLVPGEAYEQYF. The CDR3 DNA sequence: TGCGCCAGCAGCTTGGTTCCAGGGGAGGCCTACGAGCAGTACTTC.

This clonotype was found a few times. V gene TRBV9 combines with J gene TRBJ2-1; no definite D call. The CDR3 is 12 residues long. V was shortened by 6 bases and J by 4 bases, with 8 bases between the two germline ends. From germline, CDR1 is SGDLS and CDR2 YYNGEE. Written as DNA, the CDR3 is TGTGCCAGCACCTCCGATTACAATGAGCAGTTCTTC. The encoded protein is CASTSDYNEQFF.

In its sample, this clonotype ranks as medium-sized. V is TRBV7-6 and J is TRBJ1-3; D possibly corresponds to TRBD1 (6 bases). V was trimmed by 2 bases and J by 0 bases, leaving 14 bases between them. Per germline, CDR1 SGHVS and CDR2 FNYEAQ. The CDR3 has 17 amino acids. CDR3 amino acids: CASSLNGGTYSGNTIYF. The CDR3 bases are TGTGCCAGCAGCTTAAATGGTGGGACATACTCTGGAAACACCATATATTTT.

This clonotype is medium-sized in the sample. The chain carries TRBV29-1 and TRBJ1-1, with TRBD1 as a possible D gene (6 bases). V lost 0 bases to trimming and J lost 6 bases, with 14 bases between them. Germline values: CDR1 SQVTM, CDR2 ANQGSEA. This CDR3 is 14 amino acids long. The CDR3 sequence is CSVEDRGGYPEAFF. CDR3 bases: TGCAGCGTTGAAGATAGGGGGGGTTACCCTGAAGCTTTCTTT.

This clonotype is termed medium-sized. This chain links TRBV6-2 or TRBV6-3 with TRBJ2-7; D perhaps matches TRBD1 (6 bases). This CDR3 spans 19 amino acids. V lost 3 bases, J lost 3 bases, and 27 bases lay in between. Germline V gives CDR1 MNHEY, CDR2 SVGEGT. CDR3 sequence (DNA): TGTGCCAGCAGTTATCCAGGGGCCACTTACGTACGAAGCCGCTACGAGCAGTACTTC. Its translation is CASSYPGATYVRSRYEQYF.

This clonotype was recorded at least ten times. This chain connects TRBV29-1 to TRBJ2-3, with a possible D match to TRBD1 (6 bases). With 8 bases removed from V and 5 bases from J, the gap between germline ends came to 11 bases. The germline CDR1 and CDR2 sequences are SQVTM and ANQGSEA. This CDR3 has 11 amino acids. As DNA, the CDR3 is TGCAGCTCAGGGGTGGGAGATACGCAGTATTTT. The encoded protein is CSSGVGDTQYF.

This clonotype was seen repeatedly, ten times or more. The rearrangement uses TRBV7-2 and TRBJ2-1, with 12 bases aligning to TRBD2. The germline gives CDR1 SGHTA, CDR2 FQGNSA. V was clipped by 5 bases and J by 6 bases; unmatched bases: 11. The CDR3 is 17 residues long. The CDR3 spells CASSARLAGVEVNEQFF. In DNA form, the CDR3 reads TGTGCCAGCAGCGCTCGACTAGCGGGGGTGGAAGTCAATGAGCAGTTCTTC.

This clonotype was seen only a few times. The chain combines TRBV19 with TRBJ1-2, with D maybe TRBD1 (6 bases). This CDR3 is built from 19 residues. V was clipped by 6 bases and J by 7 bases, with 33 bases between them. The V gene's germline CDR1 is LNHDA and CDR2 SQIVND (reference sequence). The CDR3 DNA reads TGTGCCAGTAGCCCCTATAAAGGGGGAGAGTTTCCGTTCTCGAGTGGCTACACCTTC. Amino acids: CASSPYKGGEFPFSSGYTF.

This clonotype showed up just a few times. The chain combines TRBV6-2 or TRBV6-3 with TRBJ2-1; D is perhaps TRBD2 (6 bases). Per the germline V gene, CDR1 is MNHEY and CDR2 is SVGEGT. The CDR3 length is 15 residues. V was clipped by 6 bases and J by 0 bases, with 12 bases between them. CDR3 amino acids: CASSLRGSSYNEQFF. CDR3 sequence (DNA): TGTGCCAGCAGCCTCCGGGGGAGCTCCTACAATGAGCAGTTCTTC.

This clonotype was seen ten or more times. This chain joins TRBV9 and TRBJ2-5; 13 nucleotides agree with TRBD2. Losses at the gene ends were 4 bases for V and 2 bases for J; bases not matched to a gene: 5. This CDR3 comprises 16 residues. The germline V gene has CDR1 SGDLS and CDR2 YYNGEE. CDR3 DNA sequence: TGTGCCAGCAGCCCCCAGGGACTAGCGGGACAAGAGACCCAGTACTTC. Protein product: CASSPQGLAGQETQYF. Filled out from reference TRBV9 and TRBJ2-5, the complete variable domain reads DSGVTQTPKHLITATGQRVTLRCSPRSGDLSVYWYQQSLDQGLQFLIQYYNGEERAKGNILERFSAQQFPDLHSELNLSSLELGDSALYFCASSPQGLAGQETQYFGPGTRLLVL.

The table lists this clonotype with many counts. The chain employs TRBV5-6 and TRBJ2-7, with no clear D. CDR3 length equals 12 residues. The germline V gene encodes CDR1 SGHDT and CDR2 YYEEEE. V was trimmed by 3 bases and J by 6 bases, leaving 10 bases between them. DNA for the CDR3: TGTGCCAGCAGCTCCGGAGTGGGCGAGCAGTACGTC. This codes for CASSSGVGEQYV.

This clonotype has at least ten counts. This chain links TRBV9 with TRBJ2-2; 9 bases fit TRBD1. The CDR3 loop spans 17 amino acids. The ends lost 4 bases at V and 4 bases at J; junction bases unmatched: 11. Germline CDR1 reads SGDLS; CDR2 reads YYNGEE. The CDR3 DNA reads TGTGCCAGCAGCCTTACAGAACGGACAGGGGTCACCGGGGAGCTGTTTTTT. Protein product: CASSLTERTGVTGELFF.

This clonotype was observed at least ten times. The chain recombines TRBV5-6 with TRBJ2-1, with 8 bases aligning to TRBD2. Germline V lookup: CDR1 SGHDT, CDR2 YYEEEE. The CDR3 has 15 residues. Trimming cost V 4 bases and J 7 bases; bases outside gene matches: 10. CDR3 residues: CASSPGTSLMNEQFF. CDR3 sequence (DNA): TGTGCCAGCAGCCCCGGGACTAGTCTTATGAATGAGCAGTTCTTC.

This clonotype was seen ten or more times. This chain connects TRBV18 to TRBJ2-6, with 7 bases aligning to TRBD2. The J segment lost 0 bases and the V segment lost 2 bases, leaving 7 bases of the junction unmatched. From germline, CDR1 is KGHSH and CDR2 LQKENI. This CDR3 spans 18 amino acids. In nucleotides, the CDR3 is TGTGCCAGCTCACCAGGGAGGGGCACAGCCTCTGGGGCCAACGTCCTGACTTTC. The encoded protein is CASSPGRGTASGANVLTF.

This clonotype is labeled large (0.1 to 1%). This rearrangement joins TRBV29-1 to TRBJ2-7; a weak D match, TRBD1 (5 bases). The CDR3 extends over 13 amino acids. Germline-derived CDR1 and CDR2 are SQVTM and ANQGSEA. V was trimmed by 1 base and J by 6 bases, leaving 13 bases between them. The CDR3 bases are TGCAGCGTTGAAGGGGCAGGGTTTGGCGAGCAGTACTTC. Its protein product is CSVEGAGFGEQYF.

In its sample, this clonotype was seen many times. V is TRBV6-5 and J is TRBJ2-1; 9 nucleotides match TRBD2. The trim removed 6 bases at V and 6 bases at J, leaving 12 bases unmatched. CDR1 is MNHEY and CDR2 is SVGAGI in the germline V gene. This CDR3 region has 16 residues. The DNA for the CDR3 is TGTGCCAGCAGACAATCGTGGGGACTAGCACGCAATGAGCAGTTCTTC. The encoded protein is CASRQSWGLARNEQFF.

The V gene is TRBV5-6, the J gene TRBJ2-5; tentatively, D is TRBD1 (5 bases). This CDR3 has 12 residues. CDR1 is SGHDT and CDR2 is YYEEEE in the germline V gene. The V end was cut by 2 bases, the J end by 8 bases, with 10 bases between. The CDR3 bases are TGTGCCAGCAGCTTAGGCAGGGCAACCCAGTACTTC. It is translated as CASSLGRATQYF.